This TCR beta chain was recorded in a study of T cell repertoires in cytomegalovirus infection (dated by TCRdb to between 2018 and 2020). In the study overall: The peptide stimulations were aimed at well-studied HLA-B-restricted epitopes as well as recently identified HLA-C-restricted CMV epitopes, whose presentation resists viral immunomodulation. Because public TCR beta signatures pointed to carriage of CMV infection together with the matching HLA type, the HLA type of each donor mattered for the analysis. Points the paper makes about the study in general: In both this cohort and an independent roughly 400-donor cohort, the cumulative frequency of public TCR beta family members distinguished carriers of CMV infection plus the relevant HLA type. The ex vivo response was dominated by HLA-C-restricted CMV-specific TCR beta clonotypes, which also provided the single most frequent clonotype in two of eight donors.

The treatment or condition label here, explained by the study, means: in vitro stimulation with specific CMV peptide epitopes to enrich CMV-specific T cells. Of note for this clonotype: Its antigen is not yet known. The record has no base qualities; no much larger clone is one base away.

At the junction V is shortened by 2 bases and J by 2 bases; bases outside the gene matches: 6. Including cysteine and phenylalanine, the CDR3 has 15 amino acids. Solely the CDR3 DNA is kept, with 45 bases framed from the first base. CDR1 SGHTA and CDR2 FQGNSA are derived from the germline V gene. The sample was run on an Illumina HiSeq 1500. Starting from the raw public reads, TCRdb applied fastp trimming at Q25, assembled clones with MiXCR and retained in-frame beta chains. Rows with one shared CDR3 protein collapse into an entry with the most common genes and DNA. The sample table contains around 49,000 distinct CDR3 sequences; only one count was recorded for around a fifth of them. The ten largest clones take up around 27% of the sample.

The receptor comes from a human donor in good health (CMV status not recorded). Some clones in this sample may be carry-over from other donors' samples. This sequence uses TRBV7-2 and TRBJ2-7; 7 central bases correspond to TRBD2. Source: CD8+ T cells from cultured PBMCs, taken from culture after CMV antigen stimulation. Here the CDR3 is given as CASSLNLRGAYEQYF. The base sequence is TGTGCCAGCAGCTTAAATCTCCGGGGGGCCTACGAGCAGTACTTC.